The 4 T cell receptor beta chains in this list originate from one sample, sequenced in a study of metastatic and nonmetastatic thyroid tumors. TCRdb recomputed clones from the PCR reads via MiXCR. The sample lists just under 45,000 clones, 3% to 3.5% occurring once. Patients had received no treatment of any kind before thyroid surgery. The specimen was blood. Receptors originate from a female donor with papillary thyroid cancer or a benign thyroid nodule (not recorded which). Some clones in this sample may be carry-over from other donors' samples.

This clone was seen more than once but under ten times. The chain links TRBV11-2 to TRBJ2-1, with 12 positions matching TRBD2. CDR1 is SGHAT, CDR2 FQNNGV, per germline. The CDR3 spans 17 residues. The J segment lost 7 bases and the V segment lost 3 bases, leaving 10 bases of the junction unmatched. This chain's CDR3 is CASSFTSGRTRTNEQFF. The CDR3 DNA is TGTGCCAGCAGCTTCACTAGCGGGAGGACCAGAACAAATGAGCAGTTCTTC.

This clone was counted many times. J is TRBJ2-7 and V is TRBV2; a weak D match, TRBD2 (5 bases). From germline, CDR1 is SNHLY and CDR2 FYNNEI. Trimming shortened V by 5 bases and J by 6 bases, and 20 bases separated the two germline ends. The CDR3 sequence is 15 residues long. This CDR3 is CASSLTPGVLGEQYF. CDR3 nucleotides: TGTGCCAGCAGTTTAACCCCCGGGGTTCTGGGCGAGCAGTACTTC. Full variable domain (outside the CDR3, taken from reference TRBV2 and TRBJ2-7): EPEVTQTPSHQVTQMGQEVILRCVPISNHLYFYWYRQILGQKVEFLVSFYNNEISEKSEIFDDQFSVERPDGSNFTLKIRSTKLEDSAMYFCASSLTPGVLGEQYFGPGTRLTVT.

This clone was seen repeatedly, ten times or more. The chain combines TRBV12-3 or TRBV12-4 with TRBJ1-5; no clear D gene. With 3 bases removed from V and 7 bases from J, the gap between germline ends came to 7 bases. The CDR3 extends over 12 amino acids. CDR3 amino acids: CASSFSGQPQHF. CDR3 in DNA: TGTGCCAGCAGTTTTTCCGGACAGCCCCAGCATTTT.

This clone was seen ten or more times. This sequence joins TRBV5-1 and TRBJ1-5; a possible D gene is TRBD1 (6 bases). CDR3 length: 15 amino acids. Trimming cost V 0 bases and J 5 bases, with 12 bases left between them. In germline, CDR1 is SGHRS, CDR2 YFSETQ. Here the CDR3 DNA reads TGCGCCAGCAGCTTGGCAGGGGAAGGGGATCAGCCCCAGCATTTT. Residues: CASSLAGEGDQPQHF.